This TCR beta chain was recorded in a study of blood T cell repertoires in COVID-19. Study-level background: Whether acute or convalescent, the COVID-19 samples came from the United States, Italy and Spain. Sources were T cells, B-cell-depleted T cells, or PBMCs; the material itself was cDNA or gDNA.

Germline V lookup: CDR1 SGHDN, CDR2 FVKESK. The CDR3 extends over 13 amino acids. V dropped 5 bases and J dropped 4 bases, with 12 bases sitting between them. Under the authors' procedure: For nucleated cells, counts were estimated from reference gene primer amplification. Using immunoSEQ multiplex PCR, the repertoire was profiled, and TCRdb retains in-frame clones only, with some absent. The DNA was the basis for D and trimming; V, J and clone size are from that table. The table has 95,000 to 110,000 clones, 85% to 95% seen once. The origin of this receptor is a woman aged 25-40 years with acute or convalescent COVID-19. The gene calls are TRBV14 and TRBJ2-7; maybe TRBD1 (6 bases). Sequenced input: peripheral blood. The CDR3 nucleotides are TGTGCCAGCAGCGATTTCAGGGGATACGAGCAGTACTTC. Its translation: CASSDFRGYEQYF. The variable domain in full, completed from reference TRBV14 and TRBJ2-7, reads EAGVTQFPSHSVIEKGQTVTLRCDPISGHDNLYWYRRVMGKEIKFLLHFVKESKQDESGMPNNRFLAERTGGTYSTLKVQPAELEDSGVYFCASSDFRGYEQYFGPGTRLTVT.